This is a list of T cell receptor beta chains from one sample in a study of blood T cells in healthy people across ages. TCRdb re-derived calls from the 5' RACE reads in MiXCR, one entry per CDR3 protein. The profile shows about 1.8 million distinct CDR3 sequences, 49% of them singletons. Material: blood. Receptor source: a woman between 40 and 50 years old in good health. Each CDR3 is given with its conserved first and last residue. A D gene is named only where the DNA matches it firmly. Clone sizes are given selectively: once, few, many, or a class where the clone is expanded.

d_call | clone_size | j_call | v_call | cdr3_nt | cdr3_aa
TRBD1 | once | TRBJ1-4 | TRBV20-1 | TGCAGTGCTAGAGCTGGACAGGGCGGAATTAGTGAAAAACTGTTTTTT | CSARAGQGGISEKLFF
TRBD1 | few | TRBJ2-5 | TRBV6-6 | TGTGCCAGCAGTAACAGACAGGGTTACGGGGAGACCCAGTACTTC | CASSNRQGYGETQYF
NA | NA | TRBJ1-1 | TRBV4-2 | TGTGCCAGCAGCCAGCTCAGGGGAGGGACTGAAGCTTTCTTT | CASSQLRGGTEAFF
NA | NA | TRBJ2-1 | TRBV7-2 | TGTGCCAGCAGCTTCCAGCAAGCCCTCTCTTCCAATGAGCAGTTCTTC | CASSFQQALSSNEQFF
TRBD2 | NA | TRBJ2-1 | TRBV5-4 | TGTGCCAGCAGCCTAAAACGACTAGCGGGAACCTACAATGAGCAGTTCTTC | CASSLKRLAGTYNEQFF
TRBD1 | NA | TRBJ2-1 | TRBV10-3 | TGTGCCATCAGTGAACGGGACAGCTACAATGAGCAGTTCTTC | CAISERDSYNEQFF
NA | many | TRBJ1-2 | TRBV4-1 | TGCGCCAGCAGCCAGACCGTCGGGACAACGGGCTACACCTTC | CASSQTVGTTGYTF
TRBD2 | NA | TRBJ2-5 | TRBV9 | TGTGCCAGCAGCGTAGATCCTAGCGGGGCAACCCAAGAGACCCGGTACTTC | CASSVDPSGATQETRYF
TRBD1 | NA | TRBJ2-1 | TRBV6-5 | TGTGCCAGCACCACGGACAGGGGGCCCTACAATGAGCAGTTCTTC | CASTTDRGPYNEQFF
TRBD1 | NA | TRBJ2-7 | TRBV2 | TGTGCCAGCAGTGGGGGACAGGGGTATATTCAGTACTTC | CASSGGQGYIQYF
TRBD2 | few | TRBJ2-7 | TRBV7-9 | TGTGCCAGCAGCTTCGGGGGACTAGCGGCGCCCTACGAGCAGTACTTC | CASSFGGLAAPYEQYF
NA | NA | TRBJ2-5 | TRBV5-1 | TGCGCCAGCAGCGCCGGACTGCCTGGGGAGGCCCAGTACTTC | CASSAGLPGEAQYF
NA | NA | TRBJ2-3 | TRBV13 | TGTGCCAGCAGCCAGCCGACGAGCACAGATACGCAGTATTTT | CASSQPTSTDTQYF
NA | NA | TRBJ2-7 | TRBV7-8 | TGTGCCAGCAGCTTAAACATTTTGAGCTCCTACGAGCAGTACTTC | CASSLNILSSYEQYF
NA | few | TRBJ2-7 | TRBV27 | TGTGCCAGCAGGGGGGGATGGCAGTATCCTTCCTACGAGCAGTACTTC | CASRGGWQYPSYEQYF
TRBD2 | few | TRBJ2-5 | TRBV7-3 | TGTGCCAGCAGCCCAACGGCTAGCGGGGGGCTCGAAGAGACCCAGTACTTC | CASSPTASGGLEETQYF
NA | few | TRBJ2-6 | TRBV20-1 | TGCAGTGCTGCCTCTGGGGCCAACGTCCTGACTTTC | CSAASGANVLTF
TRBD2 | NA | TRBJ2-1 | TRBV2 | TGTGCCAGCAGACAGCGGGGGGGGTACAATGAGCAGTTCTTC | CASRQRGGYNEQFF
NA | few | TRBJ2-4 | TRBV2 | TGTGCCAGCAGTGAGCGGTCAGGGAGAAGTAGGTACTTC | CASSERSGRSRYF
NA | NA | TRBJ1-5 | TRBV6-5 | TGTGCCAGCAGTTACTCCTATTATCAGCCCCAGCATTTT | CASSYSYYQPQHF
TRBD1 | few | TRBJ2-1 | TRBV5-1 | TGCGCCAGCAGCCAGAGGGACAGGGGTGTCAATGAGCAGTTCTTC | CASSQRDRGVNEQFF
NA | NA | TRBJ1-5 | TRBV3-1 | TGTGCCAGCAGCCAGGCGACTAATCAGCCCCAGCATTTT | CASSQATNQPQHF
TRBD1 | NA | TRBJ2-5 | TRBV14 | TGTGCCAGCAGCCAAGATCATTTGGACAGGTTGAGAGAGACCCAGTACTTC | CASSQDHLDRLRETQYF
NA | few | TRBJ2-5 | TRBV7-2 | TGTGCCAGCAGCCCTTTTACAGAATCCCAAGAGACCCAGTACTTC | CASSPFTESQETQYF
NA | NA | TRBJ2-4 | TRBV27 | TGTGCCCCCCCTCAAAACATTCAGTACTTC | CAPPQNIQYF
TRBD1 | NA | TRBJ2-1 | TRBV4-3 | TGCGCCAGCAGCCAAGATCCCTTGAGACAGGGTGGTGAGCAGTTCTTC | CASSQDPLRQGGEQFF
TRBD1 | NA | TRBJ1-1 | TRBV5-1 | TGCGCCAGCAGCTTAGGGACAGTGCGGCTGAACACTGAAGCTTTCTTT | CASSLGTVRLNTEAFF
TRBD1 | NA | TRBJ2-5 | TRBV10-1 | TGCGCCAGCAGTTCCACAGGGGGCAAAGACCAAGAGACCCAGTACTTC | CASSSTGGKDQETQYF
NA | NA | TRBJ2-5 | TRBV7-2 | TGTGCCAGCAGCTTACAGGTAGAGCAAGAGACCCAGTACTTC | CASSLQVEQETQYF
NA | NA | TRBJ1-6 | TRBV12-3/TRBV12-4 | TGTGCCAGCACGAGGGGGAGGCGGGGCTCCTATAATTCACCCCTCCACTTT | CASTRGRRGSYNSPLHF
NA | NA | TRBJ1-1 | TRBV20-1 | TGCAGTGCTAGGGAACAGGGTTTAAATCGGAACACTGAAGCTTTCTTT | CSAREQGLNRNTEAFF